Presented here are 24 T cell receptor beta chains from one specimen sequenced in a study of blood T cell repertoires in COVID-19. Profiling relied on immunoSEQ multiplex PCR, and the TCRdb table lists in-frame clones only, not all of them. The sample has more than 120,000 clones; approximately 88% are singletons. The sample comprised peripheral blood. These receptors were collected from a woman aged 50 to 60 with acute or convalescent COVID-19.

J is TRBJ1-1 and V is TRBV3-1 (or the pseudogene TRBV3-2), with no clear D. The CDR3 totals 14 residues. The V gene's germline CDR1 is LGHDT and CDR2 YNNKEL (reference sequence). Trimming pared 8 bases from V and 0 bases from J, leaving 13 bases between. CDR3 DNA: TGTGCCAGCGCTAGCGGGATCCTGAACACTGAAGCTTTCTTT. This sequence encodes CASASGILNTEAFF.

This sequence joins TRBV11-1 and TRBJ2-1; 12 bases match TRBD2. Germline CDR1 and CDR2: SGHAT and FQDESV (reference sequence). V lost 5 bases and J lost 12; bases outside the gene matches: 14. The CDR3 runs 16 residues. The CDR3 bases are TGTGCCAGCAGCCGAGCTGCCGGGACTAGCGGGCGAATGCAGTTCTTC. This translates into CASSRAAGTSGRMQFF.

The chain uses TRBV28 and TRBJ2-3; D may be TRBD2 (5 bases). Trimming left V 5 bases short and J 1 base short, with 13 bases between. The V gene's germline CDR1 is MDHEN and CDR2 SYDVKM. The CDR3 length is 15 residues. The DNA for the CDR3 is TGTGCCAGCAGTACCCCGGGAAGTCGCACAGATACGCAGTATTTT. This sequence encodes CASSTPGSRTDTQYF.

The chain is built from TRBV11-2 and TRBJ2-1; the match to TRBD1 covers 7 bases. This CDR3 is built from 14 residues. Germline-derived CDR1 and CDR2 are SGHAT and FQNNGV. V gave up 5 bases and J gave up 7 bases; unmatched junction bases: 8. The CDR3 sequence: CASSARTGSNEQFF. The CDR3 DNA reads TGTGCCAGCAGCGCAAGGACAGGTTCTAATGAGCAGTTCTTC.

This chain links TRBV9 with TRBJ1-1, with a weak D call TRBD1 (6 bases). This CDR3 has 15 residues. The V end was cut by 0 bases, the J end by 4 bases, with 13 bases between. Looked up from germline, CDR1 is SGDLS and CDR2 is YYNGEE. CDR3 sequence: CASSVEQGVGTEAFF. The CDR3 DNA reads TGTGCCAGCAGCGTAGAACAGGGAGTGGGCACTGAAGCTTTCTTT.

This clone came up a few times. The chain joins TRBV6-6 to TRBJ2-3; D unclear. Trimming pared 5 bases from V and 4 bases from J, leaving 4 bases between. Germline assignment: CDR1 MNHNY and CDR2 SVGAGI (reference sequence). This CDR3 is built from 11 residues. CDR3 sequence (DNA): TGTGCCAGCAGTCCATCAGATACGCAGTATTTT. It specifies CASSPSDTQYF.

This clone was recorded once. The chain carries TRBV25-1 and TRBJ2-7, with 9 bases identical to TRBD1. The CDR3 is made up of 14 amino acids. Germline CDR1 is MGHDK and CDR2 is SYGVNS. With 3 bases clipped from V and 6 bases from J, the junction kept 6 bases outside the gene matches. The CDR3 region is CASSETGGGGEQYF. DNA for the CDR3: TGTGCCAGCAGTGAGACAGGGGGTGGGGGCGAGCAGTACTTC.

The chain is built from TRBV30 and TRBJ2-7, with 7 bases identical to TRBD1. V shed 8 bases and J 0 bases; nucleotides not matched to a gene: 1. CDR3 length: 11 amino acids. Germline CDR1 is GTSNPN and CDR2 is SVGIG (reference sequence). CDR3 sequence (DNA): TGTGCCGGACAGGTCTCCTACGAGCAGTACTTC. Translation: CAGQVSYEQYF.

This rearrangement joins TRBV5-1 to TRBJ2-3; possible D gene TRBD2, 6 bases. The V end lost 5 bases, the J end lost 0 bases, and 10 bases lay between the germline ends. The CDR3 is made up of 14 amino acids. Germline V gene data show CDR1 as SGHRS and CDR2 as YFSETQ. The CDR3 protein is CASRGGTSTDTQYF. Written as DNA, the CDR3 is TGCGCCAGCAGGGGGGGAACTAGCACAGATACGCAGTATTTT.

In regard to this clone: Other nucleotide sequences in the sample specify the same CDR3. V is TRBV6-1 and J is TRBJ1-2, with TRBD1 as a possible D gene (6 bases). Germline values: CDR1 MNHNS, CDR2 SASEGT. The CDR3 totals 13 residues. The V end was cut by 2 bases, the J end by 2 bases, with 6 bases between. The CDR3 bases are TGTGCCAGCAGTGAACAGGGGAACTATGGCTACACCTTC. As protein: CASSEQGNYGYTF.

The chain couples TRBV6-6 to TRBJ2-7; 8 positions match TRBD2. CDR3 length: 15 amino acids. CDR1 and CDR2 from the germline V gene are MNHNY and SVGAGI (reference sequence). V trimming: 2 bases; J trimming: 2 bases; junction bases outside the gene matches: 5. The DNA for the CDR3 is TGTGCCAGCAGTTACCCTACGGGACTAGCCTACGAGCAGTACTTC. Its protein product is CASSYPTGLAYEQYF.

This clone showed up just once. V usage is TRBV11-2 and J usage is TRBJ2-7; TRBD1 agrees at 9 bases. Per the germline V gene, CDR1 is SGHAT and CDR2 is FQNNGV. The J segment lost 0 bases and the V segment lost 3 bases, leaving 6 bases of the junction unmatched. This CDR3 comprises 16 residues. The CDR3 nucleotides are TGTGCCAGCAGCTTCCCCGGGACAGGGAGCTCCTACGAGCAGTACTTC. It yields the protein CASSFPGTGSSYEQYF.

The chain has TRBV2 and TRBJ1-4; D possibly corresponds to TRBD1 (6 bases). This CDR3 contains 12 residues. Trimming stripped 6 bases from V and 5 bases from J, with 7 bases between. Germline V gives CDR1 SNHLY, CDR2 FYNNEI. The CDR3 coding sequence is TGTGCCAGCAGGAGGGGGAATGAAAAACTGTTTTTT. Translated: CASRRGNEKLFF. Filled out from reference TRBV2 and TRBJ1-4, the complete variable domain reads EPEVTQTPSHQVTQMGQEVILRCVPISNHLYFYWYRQILGQKVEFLVSFYNNEISEKSEIFDDQFSVERPDGSNFTLKIRSTKLEDSAMYFCASRRGNEKLFFGSGTQLSVL.

This clone was picked up a small number of times. The gene calls are TRBV2 and TRBJ1-1; D is unresolved. The V gene lost 4 bases and the J gene lost 1 base, with 4 bases spanning the gap. This CDR3 contains 12 residues. CDR1 and CDR2 (germline): SNHLY, FYNNEI. The CDR3 DNA is TGTGCCAGCAGTGCTTCGAACACTGAAGCTTTCTTT. Translating gives CASSASNTEAFF.

This clone was detected once. The CDR3 spells CASRAPWDWSVNTEAFF. CDR3 bases: TGTGCCAGCAGAGCACCCTGGGACTGGTCGGTGAACACTGAAGCTTTCTTT. The V gene is TRBV27, the J gene TRBJ1-1, with D possibly matching TRBD1 (5 bases). The germline V gene has CDR1 MNHEY and CDR2 SMNVEV (reference sequence). V was cut by 6 bases and J by 0 bases, with 20 bases left in between. The CDR3 is 17 amino acids.

The V gene is TRBV7-2, the J gene TRBJ2-1; 13 bases are shared with TRBD2. The CDR3 is 15 amino acids. J gave up 8 bases and V 3 bases, and 4 bases lay outside the gene matches. Germline CDR1 SGHTA, CDR2 FQGNSA. The chain's CDR3 is CASSFTSGRGYEQFF. CDR3 in DNA: TGTGCCAGCAGCTTTACTAGCGGGAGGGGTTATGAGCAGTTCTTC.

Concerning this clone: The junction and the germline gene differ at one end; a read error may be behind it. The chain joins TRBV6-5 to TRBJ1-4; D gene unclear. CDR1 is MNHEY and CDR2 is SVGAGI in the germline V gene. CDR3 size: 13 residues. The CDR3 nucleotides are TGTGCCAGCAGTTATGGCCTTAACAGTGCCCCTCTTTTT. Protein sequence: CASSYGLNSAPLF.

This sequence joins TRBV10-3 and TRBJ1-1; unclear D gene. Trimming took 3 bases from V and 0 from J, leaving 8 bases between them. This CDR3 region has 14 residues. Germline CDR1 and CDR2: ENHRY and SYGVKD. The CDR3 region has the DNA TGTGCCATCAGTGACCCGGGTTTGAACACTGAAGCTTTCTTT. Translation gives CAISDPGLNTEAFF.

This chain joins TRBV5-1 and TRBJ1-4; weak D call: TRBD1 (5 bases). Trimming removed 4 bases at V and 8 bases at J, with 18 bases between. The CDR3 runs to 15 residues. The germline CDR1 and CDR2 sequences are SGHRS and YFSETQ. DNA of the CDR3: TGCGCCAGCAGCCTGGATGGGGGGAGGTGGGAAAAACTGTTTTTT. It is translated as CASSLDGGRWEKLFF. Based on the CDR3 plus reference TRBV5-1 and TRBJ1-4, the full variable domain is KAGVTQTPRYLIKTRGQQVTLSCSPISGHRSVSWYQQTPGQGLQFLFEYFSETQRNKGNFPGRFSGRQFSNSRSEMNVSTLELGDSALYLCASSLDGGRWEKLFFGSGTQLSVL.

The rearrangement joins TRBV24-1 to TRBJ1-4; 7 bases line up with TRBD1. Germline CDR1 reads KGHDR; CDR2 reads SFDVKD. J lost 2 bases, V lost 5 bases, and 7 bases had no gene match. The CDR3 length is 16 residues. CDR3 in DNA: TGTGCCACCAGTGGTACAGGGGAAGGGACTAATGAAAAACTGTTTTTT. Amino acids: CATSGTGEGTNEKLFF.

This chain uses TRBV19 with TRBJ1-5, with D possibly TRBD1 on 6 matching bases. CDR1 is LNHDA and CDR2 is SQIVND in the germline V gene (reference sequence). V was trimmed by 8 bases and J by 4 bases, leaving 27 bases between them. CDR3 length: 18 amino acids. In DNA form, the CDR3 reads TGTGCCAGTCAGATGATATACCAAACGGCAGGGGCTAATCAGCCCCAGCATTTT. Protein product: CASQMIYQTAGANQPQHF.

V and J are TRBV9 and TRBJ2-1, with D perhaps matching TRBD1 (5 bases). This CDR3 has 18 amino acids. Germline V gene lookup returns CDR1 SGDLS and CDR2 YYNGEE. The ends were cut back, 4 bases at V and 4 bases at J, with 24 bases in the middle. CDR3 protein: CASSSVAGIRPTYNEQFF. The CDR3 DNA sequence: TGTGCCAGCAGCAGCGTAGCAGGGATTAGACCGACATACAATGAGCAGTTCTTC.

This clone was detected a few times. The chain joins TRBV5-8 to TRBJ1-2; D is unresolved. CDR3 size: 15 residues. Per the germline V gene, CDR1 is SGHTS and CDR2 is YDEGEE. V was shortened by 1 base and J by 2 bases, with 12 bases between the two germline ends. CDR3 residues: CASSLLVPRNYGYTF. The CDR3 region has the DNA TGTGCCAGCAGCTTGTTGGTGCCCCGGAACTATGGCTACACCTTC.

The chain recombines TRBV19 with TRBJ2-1; 9 bases agree with TRBD2. The V segment lost 4 bases and the J segment 2 bases; nucleotides outside the gene matches: 0. Germline CDR1 is LNHDA and CDR2 is SQIVND (reference sequence). The CDR3 is 14 amino acids. The CDR3 is CASSTSGAYNEQFF. The CDR3 DNA sequence: TGTGCCAGTAGTACTAGCGGGGCCTACAATGAGCAGTTCTTC.